This T cell receptor beta chain was observed in a study of T cells after yellow fever vaccination. Study-wide points: FACS-sorted repertoires could harbor abundant contaminating bulk-population clonotypes. Reappearance after the booster was observed for most primary-vaccination clones (around 96% CD4, roughly 90% CD8). Although the secondary response was weaker, it peaked faster, at day 5 versus 15.

It was through 5'RACE template switching that TCR cDNA was made, with a universal primer site and UMIs added. Via MiXCR, TCRdb re-called the 5' RACE reads, giving one row per CDR3 protein. The sample consists of under 550,000 distinct CDR3 sequences, 20% to 25% of them appearing once. Comments on this clonotype: Its antigen is unknown.

CDR1 is SEHNR and CDR2 is FQNEAQ in the germline V gene (reference sequence). This CDR3 comprises 16 residues. The V end lost 4 bases, the J end lost 6 bases, and 20 bases lay between the germline ends. Specimen: PBMCs, collected about 20 days after the first yellow fever vaccination. This sequence originates from a man aged 18 to 30 who received the YFV17D yellow fever vaccine. The rearrangement uses TRBV7-9 and TRBJ2-3; possibly TRBD1 for D (5 bases). The CDR3, as DNA: TGTGCCAGCAGCTACCTCCAGGGTGCCCGTTTCGATACGCAGTATTTT. Protein product: CASSYLQGARFDTQYF.